This T cell receptor beta chain was recovered during a study of T cell changes during pregnancy in multiple sclerosis. The CDR3 is 13 amino acids. Germline assignment: CDR1 MGHDK and CDR2 SYGVNS. V was shortened by 1 base and J by 3 bases, with 6 bases between the two germline ends. The table came from immunoSEQ multiplex PCR; TCRdb's copy has only in-frame clones and leaves some out. The sample shows some 85,000 clones, 93% of them seen only once. This clone was recorded once. This receptor was taken from a female donor in good health, enrolled as a control in a pregnancy study. The V and J genes are TRBV25-1 and TRBJ1-2; weak D call: TRBD1 (5 bases). The material sequenced was peripheral blood, taken in the second trimester of pregnancy. The CDR3 loop is CASSESGDYGYTF. CDR3 sequence (DNA): TGTGCCAGCAGTGAATCGGGGGACTATGGCTACACCTTC.